This T cell receptor (beta chain) was documented in a study of CD8 T cells in Susac syndrome. From germline, CDR1 is SGHNT and CDR2 YYREEE (reference sequence). V shed 0 bases, J shed 2 bases, and the junction held 13 bases outside the gene matches. CDR3 size: 18 residues. RNA in amounts of 0.5 to 1 ug was reverse transcribed with random hexamers. TCRdb recomputed calls from the immunoSEQ multiplex PCR reads with MiXCR, one row per CDR3 protein. The repertoire holds roughly 110,000 distinct CDR3 sequences, around 90% seen once, with roughly 0.12% in the top ten. The clonotype originates from a human donor in good health. The chain links TRBV5-4 to TRBJ2-5; 7 bases align to TRBD2. Sequenced material: CD8+ T cells from PBMCs. In DNA form, the CDR3 reads TGTGCCAGCAGCTTGGGAGGCGGGAGATTCGCGGGGCAAGAGACCCAGTACTTC. This sequence encodes CASSLGGGRFAGQETQYF.